Presented here are 23 T cell receptor beta chains from one specimen sequenced in a study of blood T cell repertoires in COVID-19. The repertoire was sequenced with immunoSEQ multiplex PCR; TCRdb's copy has only in-frame clones and lacks some. The data show about 360,000 clones, 86% seen once. The sequenced sample was peripheral blood. The receptors come from a woman aged 55-69 years with COVID-19, enrolled during active disease.

This sequence joins TRBV7-6 and TRBJ1-1, with D perhaps matching TRBD1 (5 bases). Germline V gives CDR1 SGHVS, CDR2 FNYEAQ. The CDR3 runs to 14 residues. The V and J ends lost 0 bases and 5 bases respectively, with 10 bases between them. CDR3 residues: CASSLAWGETEAFF. For the CDR3, the DNA is TGTGCCAGCAGCTTAGCGTGGGGCGAGACTGAAGCTTTCTTT. The full variable domain, with the rest looked up from reference TRBV7-6 and TRBJ1-1, is GAGVSQSPRYKVTKRGQDVALRCDPISGHVSLYWYRQALGQGPEFLTYFNYEAQQDKSGLPNDRFSAERPEGSISTLTIQRTEQRDSAMYRCASSLAWGETEAFFGQGTRLTVV.

The gene calls are TRBV9 and TRBJ2-3, with a possible D match to TRBD2 (7 bases). V lost 2 bases and J lost 0, with 13 bases in between. Per germline, CDR1 SGDLS and CDR2 YYNGEE. This CDR3 has 16 residues. The CDR3 protein is CASSVSRGASTDTQYF. The CDR3 nucleotides are TGTGCCAGCAGCGTGTCCCGGGGGGCTAGCACAGATACGCAGTATTTT.

The J gene is TRBJ2-3, the V gene TRBV21-1; the table assigns TRBD1, which was not confirmed against the DNA. TRBV21-1 is noted as a pseudogene. The CDR3 is made up of 16 amino acids. CDR3 nucleotide sequence: TGTGCCAGCAGCCCGCGGGACAGGGTACGTCCAGATACGCAGTATTTT. Translated, it gives CASSPRDRVRPDTQYF.

The V and J genes are TRBV6-6 and TRBJ1-1, with no clear D. The V gene's germline CDR1 is MNHNY and CDR2 SVGAGI (reference sequence). The CDR3 spans 13 residues. Deletions cut 9 bases from V and 4 bases from J, with 15 bases between. This CDR3 reads CASRREGVTEAFF. The CDR3 DNA follows: TGTGCCAGTCGCCGGGAGGGCGTCACTGAAGCTTTCTTT.

The rearrangement uses TRBV5-6 and TRBJ1-3; 9 bases match TRBD1. The junction had 1 base not matched to a gene; V was cut back by 2 bases and J by 4 bases. The CDR3 totals 14 residues. Germline V CDR1 and CDR2: SGHDT, YYEEEE. In DNA form, the CDR3 reads TGTGCCAGCAGCTTACAGGGGGCGGGAAACACCATATATTTT. Its protein product is CASSLQGAGNTIYF.

V is TRBV19 and J is TRBJ2-7, with D possibly TRBD1 on 6 matching bases. The CDR3 totals 15 residues. CDR1 and CDR2 from the germline V gene are LNHDA and SQIVND (reference sequence). V was pared by 5 bases and J by 4 bases, with 18 bases between. CDR3 residues: CASSSPSGTLYEQYF. As DNA, the CDR3 is TGTGCCAGTAGTTCTCCTTCCGGGACACTTTACGAGCAGTACTTC.

With respect to this clone: The same CDR3 also results from other DNA sequences found in this sample. The rearrangement uses TRBV7-9 and TRBJ2-3; 10 nucleotides line up with TRBD2. Germline V gives CDR1 SEHNR, CDR2 FQNEAQ (reference sequence). Losses at the gene ends were 3 bases for V and 3 bases for J; bases not matched to a gene: 0. This CDR3 has 14 residues. The CDR3 loop is CASSFSGGTDTQYF. The CDR3 DNA reads as TGTGCCAGCAGCTTTAGCGGGGGGACAGATACGCAGTATTTT.

Remarks on this clone: Other DNA sequences in this sample translate to the same CDR3. This chain links TRBV9 with TRBJ1-5; TRBD1 might be the D (5 bases). V lost 0 bases and J lost 2, with 9 bases in between. This CDR3 region has 15 residues. Germline-derived CDR1 and CDR2 are SGDLS and YYNGEE. CDR3 coding DNA: TGTGCCAGCAGCGTAGCGGGGGGTGGCAATCAGCCCCAGCATTTT. This codes for CASSVAGGGNQPQHF.

The CDR3 DNA follows: TGTGCCAGTTCTTTAGGCACAGATACGCAGTATTTT. It is translated as CASSLGTDTQYF. This chain joins TRBV12-3 or TRBV12-4 and TRBJ2-3; no reliable D call. V was pared by 9 bases and J by 1 base, with 8 bases between. The CDR3 has 12 amino acids.

This clone was detected once. The chain is built from TRBV9 and TRBJ2-5; a weak D match, TRBD2 (6 bases). Trimming stripped 3 bases from V and 5 bases from J, with 20 bases between. The V gene's germline CDR1 is SGDLS and CDR2 YYNGEE. The CDR3 consists of 16 residues. The CDR3 loop is CASSAPRTAGTETQYF. The CDR3 nucleotides read TGTGCCAGCAGCGCGCCTCGGACGGCGGGAACGGAGACCCAGTACTTC.

J is TRBJ2-3 and V is TRBV19, with D uncertain. Germline V gives CDR1 LNHDA, CDR2 SQIVND (reference sequence). This CDR3 comprises 13 residues. V lost 3 bases to trimming and J lost 5 bases, with 9 bases between them. In nucleotides, the CDR3 is TGTGCCAGTAGTATTTCGCGCGAAGATACGCAGTATTTT. This gives the protein CASSISREDTQYF.

V usage is TRBV12-3 or TRBV12-4 and J usage is TRBJ1-2; the D gene is possibly TRBD1 (5 bases). The CDR3 is made up of 13 amino acids. The V and J ends lost 3 bases and 7 bases respectively, with 12 bases between them. The CDR3: CASSFGGNGGYTF. CDR3 nucleotide sequence: TGTGCCAGCAGTTTTGGGGGGAACGGTGGCTACACCTTC.

J is TRBJ1-1 and V is TRBV7-9; unclear D gene. The germline V gene encodes CDR1 SEHNR and CDR2 FQNEAQ (reference sequence). The CDR3 extends over 13 amino acids. With 6 bases removed from V and 3 bases from J, the gap between germline ends came to 11 bases. DNA for the CDR3: TGTGCCAGCAGACGAGAGGGATACACTGAAGCTTTCTTT. Protein product: CASRREGYTEAFF.

As to this clone: This sample also contains other DNA sequences that code for the same CDR3. The rearrangement uses TRBV4-1 and TRBJ1-1; D possibly corresponds to TRBD1 (6 bases). The CDR3 covers 15 residues. Germline V gene lookup returns CDR1 MGHRA and CDR2 YSYEKL. The ends were cut back, 0 bases at V and 5 bases at J, with 13 bases in the middle. The CDR3 coding sequence is TGCGCCAGCAGCCAAGAAGGGGGTTGGAATACTGAAGCTTTCTTT. Translated, it gives CASSQEGGWNTEAFF.

The chain combines TRBV7-3 with TRBJ2-5; TRBD2 matches 10 bases. Trimming took 2 bases from V and 6 from J; bases not matched to a gene: 12. CDR1 and CDR2 from the germline V gene are SGHTA and FQGTGA. CDR3 length equals 17 residues. The CDR3 DNA reads as TGTGCCAGCAGCTTAGGGCTAGCGGGGGCGGTCGGAAAGACCCAGTACTTC. Residues: CASSLGLAGAVGKTQYF.

This clone came up once. The chain recombines TRBV7-7 with TRBJ2-1; TRBD2 matches 13 bases. The CDR3 contains 18 residues. J was trimmed by 0 bases and V by 4 bases; bases with no gene match: 6. CDR1 and CDR2 from the germline V gene are SSHAT and FNYEAQ (reference sequence). The CDR3 is CASSSGLAGRSSYNEQFF. The CDR3 DNA reads as TGTGCCAGCAGCTCGGGACTAGCGGGGCGAAGCTCCTACAATGAGCAGTTCTTC.

The chain links TRBV30 to TRBJ1-6; D gene unclear. This CDR3 comprises 15 residues. Germline CDR1 reads GTSNPN; CDR2 reads SVGIG (reference sequence). The DNA for the CDR3 is TGTGCATCCACAAGTCGGGATTTCTATAATTCACCCCTCCACTTT. Its protein product is CASTSRDFYNSPLHF.

This clone was detected only a few times. The J gene is TRBJ1-4, the V gene TRBV5-1, with 7 nucleotides matching TRBD1. The V gene's germline CDR1 is SGHRS and CDR2 YFSETQ. The ends lost 4 bases at V and 5 bases at J; junction bases unmatched: 5. The CDR3 runs 14 residues. The CDR3 loop reads CASSRGRGNEKLFF. Here the CDR3 DNA reads TGCGCCAGCAGCCGGGGCAGGGGGAATGAAAAACTGTTTTTT.

The chain carries TRBV7-6 and TRBJ1-5; 8 bases line up with TRBD1. V shed 1 base and J 5 bases; nucleotides not matched to a gene: 10. The germline gives CDR1 SGHVS, CDR2 FNYEAQ. This CDR3 contains 17 residues. The CDR3 spells CASSLGVKQGGDQPQHF. CDR3 DNA: TGTGCCAGCAGCTTAGGGGTGAAACAGGGGGGGGATCAGCCCCAGCATTTT.

The genes are TRBV12-3 or TRBV12-4 and TRBJ1-1; D gene unclear. The CDR3 extends over 12 amino acids. V lost 1 base, J lost 10 bases, and 10 bases lay in between. CDR3 coding DNA: TGTGCCAGCAGTTTAGTGCAGATCCCAGCTTTCTTT. The encoded protein is CASSLVQIPAFF.

This clone was counted only a few times. The chain couples TRBV7-2 to TRBJ1-6; no definite D call. V lost 0 bases and J 6 bases, leaving 9 bases between the germline ends. Germline V gene data show CDR1 as SGHTA and CDR2 as FQGNSA. The CDR3 consists of 15 residues. In DNA, the CDR3 is TGTGCCAGCAGCTTAGCGGTCGACTTTAATTCACCCCTCCACTTT. This codes for CASSLAVDFNSPLHF.

J is TRBJ1-1 and V is TRBV12-3 or TRBV12-4; D perhaps matches TRBD1 (6 bases). This CDR3 contains 13 residues. The V and J ends lost 7 bases and 7 bases respectively, with 16 bases between them. CDR3 region: CASTMGQWFEAFF. The DNA of the CDR3 is TGTGCCAGCACTATGGGACAATGGTTTGAAGCTTTCTTT.

The V call is TRBV10-3, the J call TRBJ2-7, with 12 bases identical to TRBD1. The germline CDR1 and CDR2 sequences are ENHRY and SYGVKD. The CDR3 contains 13 residues. V lost 10 bases and J lost 7; bases outside the gene matches: 8. In DNA, the CDR3 is TGTGCCACCCTGGGACAGGGGGCTCAAGAGCAGTACTTC. Translation: CATLGQGAQEQYF.